Below, 29 T cell receptor beta chains from the same sample are listed, as sequenced in a study of identifying expanded T cells in peripheral blood. This table comes from immunoSEQ multiplex PCR, and its TCRdb copy is limited to in-frame clones, with some not included. This table holds about 81,000 clones, 80% to 85% found once. Specimen: blood. These receptors originate from a person aged 18 to 75 in good health.

This chain links TRBV6-6 with TRBJ2-7; 7 nucleotides agree with TRBD2. The CDR3 contains 14 residues. Germline assignment: CDR1 MNHNY and CDR2 SVGAGI (reference sequence). The V and J ends lost 7 bases and 6 bases, in that order; junction bases with no gene match: 12. CDR3 DNA sequence: TGTGCCAGCACCCCCGGGGGTAGGACTAGCGAGCAGTACTTC. Protein product: CASTPGGRTSEQYF.

This chain connects TRBV18 to TRBJ1-1; D remains ambiguous. Trimming removed 2 bases from V and 1 base from J, with 20 bases in between. Germline CDR1 reads KGHSH; CDR2 reads LQKENI. The CDR3 totals 18 residues. CDR3 nucleotide sequence: TGTGCCAGCTCACCAAGTGAGATTGTAGTGACACCGAACACTGAAGCTTTCTTT. It specifies CASSPSEIVVTPNTEAFF.

This chain joins TRBV4-3 and TRBJ2-7; perhaps D is TRBD1 or TRBD2 (5 bases each). V was trimmed by 2 bases and J by 4 bases, leaving 21 bases between them. Germline V gives CDR1 LGHNA, CDR2 YSLEER. The CDR3 extends over 17 amino acids. The DNA of the CDR3 is TGCGCCAGCAGCCAATCGGGGAGCGGTTGGGGGAGTTACGAGCAGTACTTC. Translation: CASSQSGSGWGSYEQYF.

The gene calls are TRBV11-2 and TRBJ1-2; D call uncertain. The V gene lost 6 bases and the J gene lost 5 bases, with 16 bases spanning the gap. Germline loops: CDR1 SGHAT, CDR2 FQNNGV. This CDR3 comprises 14 residues. This chain's CDR3 is CASSIYGGEYGYTF. In DNA form, the CDR3 reads TGTGCCAGCAGTATCTACGGTGGCGAATATGGCTACACCTTC.

This clone came up once. The J gene is TRBJ2-4, the V gene TRBV19; maybe TRBD2 (5 bases). This CDR3 is built from 13 residues. Germline CDR1 LNHDA, CDR2 SQIVND (reference sequence). Trimming stripped 3 bases from V and 8 bases from J, with 11 bases between. The CDR3 coding sequence is TGTGCCAGTAGTATCCGGGGTCGGGACATTCAGTACTTC. This translates into CASSIRGRDIQYF.

The chain links TRBV5-4 to TRBJ2-7; 9 bases align to TRBD1. With 0 bases clipped from V and 3 bases from J, the junction kept 4 bases outside the gene matches. The CDR3 has 15 amino acids. Germline CDR1 is SGHNT and CDR2 is YYREEE (reference sequence). CDR3 sequence: CASSLGGTGFYEQYF. The CDR3 DNA reads TGTGCCAGCAGCTTGGGAGGGACAGGGTTCTACGAGCAGTACTTC.

This chain links TRBV5-3 with TRBJ2-2; 7 bases fit TRBD2. TRBV5-3 falls under the ORF class, with uncertain function. Germline trimming cut 3 bases from V and 6 bases from J; bases unmatched to any gene: 14. The CDR3 is 17 residues long. CDR3 DNA sequence: TGTGCCAGAAGCTGGGTCGGGAGGCGCAATATGTCCGGGGAGCTGTTTTTT. Translating gives CARSWVGRRNMSGELFF.

The rearrangement links TRBV6-5 to TRBJ2-7, with 7 bases that match TRBD1. V lost 4 bases, J lost 4 bases, and 10 bases stayed unmatched. Germline CDR1 is MNHEY and CDR2 is SVGAGI. CDR3 size: 15 residues. The CDR3 region is CASSSYPGQQYEQYF. CDR3 DNA sequence: TGTGCCAGCAGTTCTTACCCGGGACAGCAATACGAGCAGTACTTC.

V and J are TRBV29-1 and TRBJ2-3; 10 bases map to TRBD2. The germline V gene encodes CDR1 SQVTM and CDR2 ANQGSEA. The CDR3 extends over 14 amino acids. With 7 bases clipped from V and 6 bases from J, the junction kept 10 bases outside the gene matches. The CDR3, as DNA: TGCAGCGGAGAAACTAGCGGGAAGGGGGATACGCAGTATTTT. It yields the protein CSGETSGKGDTQYF.

The chain couples TRBV19 to TRBJ1-5; D unresolved. Germline V CDR1 and CDR2: LNHDA, SQIVND (reference sequence). Between the trimmed V and J ends, which lost 6 bases and 7 bases, there was a span of 25 bases. This CDR3 has 17 residues. CDR3 protein: CASRTPLTESGAQPQHF. The DNA for the CDR3 is TGTGCCAGTAGAACCCCCCTCACGGAGTCTGGAGCCCAGCCCCAGCATTTT.

V and J are TRBV28 and TRBJ2-1; no clear D gene. The CDR3 is 14 amino acids. CDR1 and CDR2 from the germline V gene are MDHEN and SYDVKM. Trimming removed 4 bases at V and 3 bases at J, with 10 bases between. Written as DNA, the CDR3 is TGTGCCAGCAGTTCCCAGACTCGCTACAATGAGCAGTTCTTC. Protein: CASSSQTRYNEQFF.

The rearrangement joins TRBV6-5 to TRBJ2-7, with 10 bases lining up with TRBD2. This CDR3 contains 14 residues. V dropped 7 bases and J dropped 3; count of bases not matched to a gene: 6. Per the germline V gene, CDR1 is MNHEY and CDR2 is SVGAGI. CDR3 DNA sequence: TGTGCCAGCACTAGGACTAGCGGATACTACGAGCAGTACTTC. Translation gives CASTRTSGYYEQYF.

This chain uses TRBV28 with TRBJ2-7, with 10 positions matching TRBD1. Trimming at V came to 5 bases and at J to 4 bases, leaving 5 bases not matched to a gene. The CDR3 extends over 14 amino acids. Germline V gives CDR1 MDHEN, CDR2 SYDVKM. The DNA for the CDR3 is TGTGCCAGCAGTCCCCCGGACAGGGGGTACGAGCAGTACTTC. This codes for CASSPPDRGYEQYF.

The rearrangement joins TRBV19 to TRBJ2-5; D is possibly TRBD1 or TRBD2 (7 bases each). V was pared by 6 bases and J by 5 bases, with 22 bases between. There are 16 residues in the CDR3. From germline, CDR1 is LNHDA and CDR2 SQIVND (reference sequence). CDR3 DNA: TGTGCCAGTAGAAAACAGGGGCGGGGGCTCGGGGAGACCCAGTACTTC. Protein sequence: CASRKQGRGLGETQYF.

The rearrangement links TRBV10-3 to TRBJ1-2; D not certain. Trimming took 4 bases from V and 6 from J, leaving 12 bases between them. The CDR3 runs 13 residues. In germline, CDR1 is ENHRY, CDR2 SYGVKD. CDR3 region: CAISVKWSHGYTF. The CDR3 DNA follows: TGTGCCATCAGTGTTAAATGGTCGCATGGCTACACCTTC.

J is TRBJ2-7 and V is TRBV18; 9 positions agree with TRBD2. Trimming took 1 base from V and 5 from J; bases not matched to a gene: 9. Germline V gene sequence: CDR1 KGHSH, CDR2 LQKENI. This CDR3 spans 16 amino acids. CDR3 residues: CASSPRASGTVDEQYF. Written as DNA, the CDR3 is TGTGCCAGCTCACCACGGGCTAGCGGGACGGTGGACGAGCAGTACTTC.

This chain uses TRBV2 with TRBJ2-3; 8 bases line up with TRBD1. The CDR3 covers 15 residues. J gave up 5 bases and V 4 bases, and 8 bases lay outside the gene matches. Looked up from germline, CDR1 is SNHLY and CDR2 is FYNNEI. The CDR3 nucleotides read TGTGCCAGCAGTGTGGGGCAGGGGGCAGGAGATACGCAGTATTTT. Encoded protein: CASSVGQGAGDTQYF.

The CDR3 loop is CASSQDRSPDWNEQFF. The CDR3 DNA reads TGCGCCAGCAGCCAAGACAGGAGCCCCGATTGGAATGAGCAGTTCTTC. V usage is TRBV4-1 and J usage is TRBJ2-1; D is undetermined. This CDR3 has 16 amino acids. V dropped 0 bases and J dropped 7 bases, with 16 bases sitting between them. Per the germline V gene, CDR1 is MGHRA and CDR2 is YSYEKL.

The chain carries TRBV6-5 and TRBJ1-1; 11 bases line up with TRBD1. Germline trimming cut 6 bases from V and 6 bases from J; bases unmatched to any gene: 9. CDR1 MNHEY and CDR2 SVGAGI come from the germline V gene. There are 15 residues in the CDR3. CDR3 nucleotide sequence: TGTGCCAGCAGATGGACAGGGGGCAGTGGAGCTGAAGCTTTCTTT. Amino acid sequence: CASRWTGGSGAEAFF.

The sample holds a few counts of this clone. J is TRBJ2-1 and V is TRBV5-4; TRBD2 agrees at 14 bases. The junction had 5 bases not matched to a gene; V was cut back by 4 bases and J by 2 bases. Germline V gene lookup returns CDR1 SGHNT and CDR2 YYREEE (reference sequence). The CDR3 contains 17 residues. This CDR3 is CASSPGLAGGPYNEQFF. The CDR3, as DNA: TGTGCCAGCAGCCCCGGACTAGCGGGAGGACCCTACAATGAGCAGTTCTTC.

The chain is built from TRBV4-1 and TRBJ1-5; no reliable D call. V lost 0 bases and J 6 bases, leaving 9 bases between the germline ends. The V gene's germline CDR1 is MGHRA and CDR2 YSYEKL. This CDR3 has 14 amino acids. Here the CDR3 reads CASSQESGGQPQHF. The DNA of the CDR3 is TGCGCCAGCAGCCAAGAGAGCGGCGGTCAGCCCCAGCATTTT.

The chain links TRBV28 to TRBJ1-1, with D maybe TRBD1 (5 bases). Germline CDR1 is MDHEN and CDR2 is SYDVKM. Trimming took off 6 bases at V and 1 base at J, with 6 bases between the two ends. The CDR3 covers 12 residues. CDR3 bases: TGTGCCAGCAGACAGGCGAACACTGAAGCTTTCTTT. Amino acid sequence: CASRQANTEAFF.

The CDR3 sequence is CASSPRPWEGDTGELFF. For the CDR3, the DNA is TGTGCCAGCAGCCCTAGACCCTGGGAGGGTGACACCGGGGAGCTGTTTTTT. The V gene is TRBV11-2, the J gene TRBJ2-2, with 7 positions matching TRBD2. CDR1 is SGHAT, CDR2 FQNNGV, per germline. V trimming: 5 bases; J trimming: 3 bases; junction bases outside the gene matches: 12. This CDR3 spans 17 amino acids.

The chain uses TRBV6-1 and TRBJ1-3, with D unresolved. Trimming took off 2 bases at V and 0 bases at J, with 11 bases between the two ends. The length of the CDR3 is 16 residues. Germline-derived CDR1 and CDR2 are MNHNS and SASEGT. The CDR3 nucleotides read TGTGCCAGCAGTGAATATCAGGCAGACTCTGGAAACACCATATATTTT. Protein: CASSEYQADSGNTIYF.

The chain joins TRBV15 to TRBJ2-5; 11 nucleotides line up with TRBD2. V lost 4 bases to trimming and J lost 2 bases; unmatched junction nucleotides: 3. The CDR3 runs 15 residues. CDR1 and CDR2 (germline): LNHNV, YYDKDF (reference sequence). This chain's CDR3 is CATSIAGGGQETQYF. In DNA form, the CDR3 reads TGTGCCACCAGCATAGCGGGAGGGGGACAAGAGACCCAGTACTTC.

The rearrangement links TRBV9 to TRBJ2-2; the match to TRBD1 covers 8 bases. Trimming took 3 bases from V and 1 from J; bases not matched to a gene: 2. Per the germline V gene, CDR1 is SGDLS and CDR2 is YYNGEE. The CDR3 loop spans 15 amino acids. In DNA, the CDR3 is TGTGCCAGCAGCGCAGGGGGCGGGAACACCGGGGAGCTGTTTTTT. Residues: CASSAGGGNTGELFF.

V is TRBV28 and J is TRBJ2-6; no reliable D call. Per the germline V gene, CDR1 is MDHEN and CDR2 is SYDVKM. This CDR3 has 13 residues. Trimming stripped 7 bases from V and 1 base from J, with 5 bases between. CDR3 bases: TGTGCCAGCACGTTATCTGGGGCCAACGTCCTGACTTTC. It encodes CASTLSGANVLTF.

The CDR3 loop reads CASGLSSYNEQFF. The DNA for the CDR3 is TGTGCCTCAGGCCTGAGCTCCTACAATGAGCAGTTCTTC. The chain has TRBV19 and TRBJ2-1; no clear D. The length of the CDR3 is 13 residues. Trimming took off 11 bases at V and 0 bases at J, with 11 bases between the two ends. Germline assignment: CDR1 LNHDA and CDR2 SQIVND (reference sequence).

V usage is TRBV13 and J usage is TRBJ1-2; no reliable D call. CDR1 is PRHDT, CDR2 FYEKMQ, per germline (reference sequence). V shed 6 bases and J shed 8 bases, with 19 bases lying between them. The CDR3 consists of 14 residues. CDR3 protein: CASRQYDGPEGYTF. CDR3 in DNA: TGTGCCAGCAGGCAATATGACGGGCCGGAGGGCTACACCTTC.